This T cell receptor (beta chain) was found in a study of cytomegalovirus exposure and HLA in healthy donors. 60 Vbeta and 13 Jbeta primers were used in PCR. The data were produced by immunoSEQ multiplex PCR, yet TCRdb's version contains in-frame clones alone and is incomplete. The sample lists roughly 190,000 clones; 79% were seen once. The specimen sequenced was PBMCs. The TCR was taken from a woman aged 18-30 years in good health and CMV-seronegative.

The CDR3 DNA follows: TGTGCCAGCAGCCGGACAGGGGTGAACACTGAAGCTTTCTTT. Translated: CASSRTGVNTEAFF. V gene TRBV9 combines with J gene TRBJ1-1; 9 bases align to TRBD1. Germline V gene data show CDR1 as SGDLS and CDR2 as YYNGEE. The CDR3 is made up of 14 amino acids. V was clipped by 4 bases and J by 0 bases; unmatched bases: 1.